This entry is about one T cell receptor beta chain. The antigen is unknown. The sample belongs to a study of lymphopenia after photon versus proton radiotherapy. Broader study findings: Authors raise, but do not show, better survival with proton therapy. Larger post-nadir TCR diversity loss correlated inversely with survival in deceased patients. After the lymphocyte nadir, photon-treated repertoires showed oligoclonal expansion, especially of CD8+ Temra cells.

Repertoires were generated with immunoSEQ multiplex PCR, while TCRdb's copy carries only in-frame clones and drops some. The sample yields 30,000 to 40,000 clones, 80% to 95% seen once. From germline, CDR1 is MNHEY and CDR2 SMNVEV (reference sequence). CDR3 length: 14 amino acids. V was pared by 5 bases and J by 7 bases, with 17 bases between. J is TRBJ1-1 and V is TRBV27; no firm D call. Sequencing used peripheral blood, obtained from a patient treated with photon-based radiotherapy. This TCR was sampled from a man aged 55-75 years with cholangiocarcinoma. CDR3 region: CASSLAGTVGEAFF. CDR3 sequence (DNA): TGTGCCAGCAGTCTTGCGGGCACGGTCGGTGAAGCTTTCTTT.